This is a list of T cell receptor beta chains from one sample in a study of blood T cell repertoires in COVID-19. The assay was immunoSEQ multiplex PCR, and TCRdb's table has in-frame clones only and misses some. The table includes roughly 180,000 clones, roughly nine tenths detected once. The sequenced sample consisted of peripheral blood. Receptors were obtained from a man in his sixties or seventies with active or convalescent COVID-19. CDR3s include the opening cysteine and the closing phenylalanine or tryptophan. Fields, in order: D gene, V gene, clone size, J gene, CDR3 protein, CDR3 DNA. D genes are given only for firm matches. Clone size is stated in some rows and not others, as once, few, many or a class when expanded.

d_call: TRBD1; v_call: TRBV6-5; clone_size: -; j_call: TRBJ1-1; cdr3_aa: CASSYGQATEAFF; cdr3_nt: TGTGCCAGCAGTTACGGACAGGCAACTGAAGCTTTCTTT
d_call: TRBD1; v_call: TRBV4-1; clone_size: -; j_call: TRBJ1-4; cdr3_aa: CASSLGQGAPNEKLFF; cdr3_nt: TGCGCCAGCAGCCTCGGACAGGGGGCTCCTAATGAAAAACTGTTTTTT
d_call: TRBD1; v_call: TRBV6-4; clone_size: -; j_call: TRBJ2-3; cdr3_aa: CASSELGQGTGTQYF; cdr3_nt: TGTGCCAGCAGTGAACTGGGACAGGGGACGGGTACGCAGTATTTT
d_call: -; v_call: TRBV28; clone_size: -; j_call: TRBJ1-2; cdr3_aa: CASYTADGYTF; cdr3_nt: TGTGCCAGCTATACAGCAGATGGCTACACCTTC
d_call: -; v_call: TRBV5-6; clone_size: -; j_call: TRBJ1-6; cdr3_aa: CASSLGATGYNSPLHF; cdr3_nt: TGTGCCAGCAGCTTGGGAGCAACAGGTTATAATTCACCCCTCCACTTT
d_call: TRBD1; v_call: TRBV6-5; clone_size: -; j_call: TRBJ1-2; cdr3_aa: CASRSGGAYGYTF; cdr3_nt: TGTGCCAGCCGTTCAGGGGGCGCTTATGGCTACACCTTC
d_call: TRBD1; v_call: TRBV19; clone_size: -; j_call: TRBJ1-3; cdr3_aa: CASSTPHRGRSGNTIYF; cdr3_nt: TGTGCCAGTAGTACCCCACACAGGGGACGTTCTGGAAACACCATATATTTT
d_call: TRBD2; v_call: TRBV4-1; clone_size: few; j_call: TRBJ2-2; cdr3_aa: CASSHSGTSGSSANTGELFF; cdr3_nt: TGCGCCAGCAGCCATTCCGGGACTAGCGGGAGTTCTGCGAACACCGGGGAGCTGTTTTTT
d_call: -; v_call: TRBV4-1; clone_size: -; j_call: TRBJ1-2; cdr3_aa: CASSQESGYGYTF; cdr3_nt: TGCGCCAGCAGCCAAGAGAGCGGGTATGGCTACACCTTC
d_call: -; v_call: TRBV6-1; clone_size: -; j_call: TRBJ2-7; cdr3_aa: CASSLQRATTEQYF; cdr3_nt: TGTGCCAGCAGTTTACAGAGGGCAACAACCGAGCAGTACTTC
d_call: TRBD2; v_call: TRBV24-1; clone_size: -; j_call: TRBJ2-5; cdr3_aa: CATSAASGGTQETQYF; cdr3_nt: TGTGCCACCAGTGCGGCTAGCGGGGGGACCCAAGAGACCCAGTACTTC
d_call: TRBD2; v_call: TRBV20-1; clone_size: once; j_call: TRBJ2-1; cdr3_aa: CSASPVVAGASYNEQFF; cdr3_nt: TGCAGTGCTAGTCCAGTCGTAGCGGGGGCCTCCTACAATGAGCAGTTCTTC
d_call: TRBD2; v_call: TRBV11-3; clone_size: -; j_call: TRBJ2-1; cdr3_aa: CASSPTRGGQQFF; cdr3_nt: TGTGCCAGCAGCCCAACCCGCGGGGGACAGCAGTTCTTC
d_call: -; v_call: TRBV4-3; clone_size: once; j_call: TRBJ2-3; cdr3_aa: CASSPRDTGASVTDTQYF; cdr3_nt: TGCGCCAGCAGCCCGCGGGACACAGGGGCATCGGTCACAGATACGCAGTATTTT